The clone carrying this T cell receptor (beta chain) was counted a single time. There are 18 residues in the CDR3. V gave up 4 bases and J gave up 4 bases; unmatched junction bases: 16. CDR1 is MNHNS, CDR2 SASEGT, per germline. The sample is drawn from a study of blood T cell repertoires in COVID-19. Whole-study context: T cells, B-cell-depleted T cells, or PBMCs provided the cDNA or gDNA that served as material.

Assay used: immunoSEQ multiplex PCR; TCRdb lists only in-frame clones, some missing. The sample holds around 250,000 clones, about four fifths seen once. Material: peripheral blood. The source is a man older than 75 with acute or convalescent COVID-19. The gene calls are TRBV6-1 and TRBJ2-7; 10 positions agree with TRBD2. CDR3 DNA: TGTGCCAGCAGTGGAGGGCTGTTGGGTAGCGGGGGGTTGTACGAGCAGTACTTC. This encodes CASSGGLLGSGGLYEQYF.